These 23 T cell receptor beta chains share one sample of origin, sequenced in a study of cytomegalovirus exposure and HLA in healthy donors. PCR primers comprised 60 Vbeta and 13 Jbeta primers. Profiling relied on immunoSEQ multiplex PCR, and the TCRdb table lists in-frame clones only, not all of them. The table lists around 150,000 clones, approximately 80% of them singletons, with 3% to 4% in the top ten. The specimen was PBMCs. The receptor set was obtained from a male donor in good health and CMV-seronegative.

This chain links TRBV11-1 with TRBJ1-5, with 7 positions matching TRBD1. Trimming cost V 8 bases and J 7 bases; bases outside gene matches: 8. The germline gives CDR1 SGHAT, CDR2 FQDESV (reference sequence). The CDR3 is made up of 13 amino acids. The CDR3 region is CASAGGREQPQHF. CDR3 nucleotides: TGTGCCAGCGCAGGGGGGCGCGAACAGCCCCAGCATTTT.

V usage is TRBV9 and J usage is TRBJ2-7; the match to TRBD2 covers 9 bases. J lost 4 bases, V lost 6 bases, and 8 bases had no gene match. The CDR3 extends over 14 amino acids. Germline lookup yields CDR1 SGDLS and CDR2 YYNGEE. CDR3 nucleotides: TGTGCCAGCATTCGACCGGGACTAGCTTACGAGCAGTACTTC. Translated, it gives CASIRPGLAYEQYF.

The J gene is TRBJ2-5, the V gene TRBV5-1, with D tentatively TRBD1 (6 bases). V was clipped by 4 bases and J by 5 bases, with 18 bases between them. The germline V gene encodes CDR1 SGHRS and CDR2 YFSETQ. The CDR3 loop spans 15 amino acids. CDR3 coding DNA: TGCGCCAGCAGCGTTACAGGGCCTGCCAGGGAGACCCAGTACTTC. Translation: CASSVTGPARETQYF.

V gene TRBV18 combines with J gene TRBJ1-4; D is perhaps TRBD1 (5 bases). The CDR3 extends over 16 amino acids. The V and J ends lost 4 bases and 0 bases respectively, with 12 bases between them. The V gene's germline CDR1 is KGHSH and CDR2 LQKENI. The CDR3 here is CASSLRQRPTNEKLFF. The CDR3 DNA reads as TGTGCCAGCTCACTTCGACAGCGTCCAACTAATGAAAAACTGTTTTTT.

The chain employs TRBV10-3 and TRBJ1-3, with D maybe TRBD1 (5 bases). Germline V gene lookup returns CDR1 ENHRY and CDR2 SYGVKD. V was pared by 10 bases and J by 0 bases, with 13 bases between. The length of the CDR3 is 14 residues. CDR3 sequence: CATKTANSGNTIYF. The CDR3 nucleotides are TGTGCCACCAAGACAGCCAACTCTGGAAACACCATATATTTT.

V and J are TRBV27 and TRBJ1-4, with D hard to call. The CDR3 has 12 amino acids. In germline, CDR1 is MNHEY, CDR2 SMNVEV (reference sequence). Trimming cost V 2 bases and J 8 bases, with 6 bases left between them. The CDR3 coding sequence is TGTGCCAGCAGTTTAACCGGGGAAAAACTGTTTTTT. Protein product: CASSLTGEKLFF.

This clone has more than one count but fewer than ten. The J gene is TRBJ2-7, the V gene TRBV14, with TRBD1 matching over 9 bases. The CDR3 loop spans 15 amino acids. The ends lost 1 base at V and 5 bases at J; junction bases unmatched: 6. Per the germline V gene, CDR1 is SGHDN and CDR2 is FVKESK. This CDR3 reads CASSQAHRGLDEQYF. CDR3 nucleotides: TGTGCCAGCAGCCAAGCACACAGGGGGCTCGACGAGCAGTACTTC.

The V and J genes are TRBV5-1 and TRBJ2-7, with TRBD1 matching 7 bases. V lost 0 bases, J lost 0 bases, and 3 bases stayed unmatched. This CDR3 has 15 residues. Germline CDR1 is SGHRS and CDR2 is YFSETQ. The CDR3, as DNA: TGCGCCAGCAGCTTGGGGGACAGCTACTCCTACGAGCAGTACTTC. Protein product: CASSLGDSYSYEQYF.

This clone was counted between two and nine times. The chain joins TRBV6-5 to TRBJ1-5, with a tentative D call TRBD1 (5 bases). Germline loops: CDR1 MNHEY, CDR2 SVGAGI. The ends were cut back, 6 bases at V and 0 bases at J, with 12 bases in the middle. The CDR3 has 15 residues. The CDR3 spells CASSHRRSSNQPQHF. Written as DNA, the CDR3 is TGTGCCAGCAGCCACAGGCGTTCTAGCAATCAGCCCCAGCATTTT.

The chain links TRBV5-1 to TRBJ2-7, with D uncertain. Between the trimmed V and J ends, which lost 0 bases and 7 bases, there was a span of 5 bases. The CDR3 spans 11 residues. CDR1 is SGHRS, CDR2 YFSETQ, per germline. In nucleotides, the CDR3 is TGCGCCAGCAGCTTGGGTAATGAGCAGTACTTC. As protein: CASSLGNEQYF.

The CDR3: CASSLALAGIYNEQFF. CDR3 coding DNA: TGTGCCAGCAGCTTAGCTCTAGCGGGAATCTACAATGAGCAGTTCTTC. The chain links TRBV7-2 to TRBJ2-1, with TRBD2 matching 9 bases. The V segment lost 0 bases and the J segment 3 bases; nucleotides outside the gene matches: 3. The CDR3 contains 16 residues. Germline CDR1 SGHTA, CDR2 FQGNSA.

The V and J genes are TRBV7-3 and TRBJ1-6; 7 positions agree with TRBD1. This CDR3 region has 15 residues. Germline assignment: CDR1 SGHTA and CDR2 FQGTGA. V lost 5 bases to trimming and J lost 7 bases; unmatched junction nucleotides: 8. The CDR3 loop is CASSASGTENSPLHF. In DNA, the CDR3 is TGTGCCAGCAGCGCCTCCGGGACAGAGAATTCACCCCTCCACTTT.

Worth noting for this clone: The junction differs from germline at one of its ends, possibly a read error. V is TRBV10-3 and J is TRBJ2-4; 7 bases are shared with TRBD1. This CDR3 comprises 16 residues. From germline, CDR1 is ENHRY and CDR2 SYGVKD. The CDR3 here is CAIIEGAPLIKNIQYF. DNA for the CDR3: TGTGCCATCATTGAGGGGGCGCCCTTAATCAAAAACATTCAGTACTTC.

The chain employs TRBV5-6 and TRBJ2-3; 10 bases are shared with TRBD1. The ends lost 0 bases at V and 6 bases at J; junction bases unmatched: 7. The CDR3 contains 16 residues. The germline V gene encodes CDR1 SGHDT and CDR2 YYEEEE. The CDR3: CASSLAGQGISDTQYF. Here the CDR3 DNA reads TGTGCCAGCAGCTTGGCGGGACAGGGGATATCGGATACGCAGTATTTT.

The V gene is TRBV5-1, the J gene TRBJ2-2; D may be TRBD2 (5 bases). The V end lost 3 bases, the J end lost 4 bases, and 7 bases lay between the germline ends. Germline V gene sequence: CDR1 SGHRS, CDR2 YFSETQ. This CDR3 has 13 residues. Written as DNA, the CDR3 is TGCGCCAGCAGCTGGAGCGGCACCGGGGAGCTGTTTTTT. Amino acids: CASSWSGTGELFF.

The J gene is TRBJ1-2, the V gene TRBV5-4; D is perhaps TRBD1 (5 bases). The CDR3 contains 14 residues. CDR1 is SGHNT, CDR2 YYREEE, per germline (reference sequence). V lost 4 bases and J lost 0, with 10 bases in between. The chain's CDR3 is CASSTDRANYGYTF. The CDR3 coding sequence is TGTGCCAGCAGCACCGACAGAGCTAACTATGGCTACACCTTC.

This clone was found a few times. This rearrangement joins TRBV7-9 to TRBJ2-3; 8 bases fit TRBD1. Germline V gene sequence: CDR1 SEHNR, CDR2 FQNEAQ (reference sequence). The CDR3 has 15 residues. The V segment lost 4 bases and the J segment 5 bases; nucleotides outside the gene matches: 8. Here the CDR3 reads CASSSTGDRLDTQYF. CDR3 nucleotide sequence: TGTGCCAGCAGCTCGACAGGGGATAGACTAGATACGCAGTATTTT.

The CDR3 loop is CASSPEAGGWSDTQYF. Written as DNA, the CDR3 is TGTGCCAGCAGTCCAGAAGCGGGAGGGTGGTCAGATACGCAGTATTTT. The chain uses TRBV28 and TRBJ2-3, with 10 bases matching TRBD2. Losses at the gene ends were 5 bases for V and 4 bases for J; bases not matched to a gene: 9. This CDR3 region has 16 residues. CDR1 and CDR2 (germline): MDHEN, SYDVKM. Supplemented by reference TRBV28 and TRBJ2-3, the full variable domain reads DVKVTQSSRYLVKRTGEKVFLECVQDMDHENMFWYRQDPGLGLRLIYFSYDVKMKEKGDIPEGYSVSREKKERFSLILESASTNQTSMYLCASSPEAGGWSDTQYFGPGTRLTVL.

The CDR3 region has the DNA TGTGCCAGCAGCTTAGTCGTGAGCTCCTACAATGAGCAGTTCTTC. Protein: CASSLVVSSYNEQFF. The chain employs TRBV7-9 and TRBJ2-1; D ambiguous. Deletions cut 1 base from V and 0 bases from J, with 7 bases between. The CDR3 sequence is 15 residues long. Germline V lookup: CDR1 SEHNR, CDR2 FQNEAQ (reference sequence).

The chain has TRBV7-9 and TRBJ2-7; TRBD2 agrees at 11 bases. The J segment lost 4 bases and the V segment lost 5 bases, leaving 10 bases of the junction unmatched. Germline V lookup: CDR1 SEHNR, CDR2 FQNEAQ (reference sequence). CDR3 length: 16 amino acids. The CDR3 loop is CASSPRLAGISYEQYF. CDR3 DNA: TGTGCCAGCAGCCCTAGACTAGCGGGGATCAGTTACGAGCAGTACTTC.

In this sample, this clone turned up a few times. This chain joins TRBV5-1 and TRBJ2-5; 13 nucleotides match TRBD2. Germline V gene data show CDR1 as SGHRS and CDR2 as YFSETQ. The CDR3 has 15 residues. Trimming took 3 bases from V and 9 from J; bases not matched to a gene: 8. The CDR3 loop is CASSSGTSGAGAQYF. The DNA for the CDR3 is TGCGCCAGCAGCTCTGGGACTAGCGGGGCTGGGGCCCAGTACTTC.

The chain has TRBV19 and TRBJ1-2; 7 positions agree with TRBD1. There are 15 residues in the CDR3. Germline V gene lookup returns CDR1 LNHDA and CDR2 SQIVND (reference sequence). The V gene end was trimmed by 6 bases and the J gene end by 4 bases; junction bases not matched to a gene: 11. CDR3 loop: CASRRGLLGSYGYTF. The CDR3 DNA reads as TGTGCCAGTAGAAGGGGGCTTTTAGGCTCCTATGGCTACACCTTC.

CDR3 nucleotides: TGTGCCAGCAGTTTCCCCAACTTTCCCACGGGAGGGCCTCGCTACGAGCAGTACTTC. Its translation is CASSFPNFPTGGPRYEQYF. V and J are TRBV28 and TRBJ2-7, with TRBD2 identical over 8 bases. V trimming: 3 bases; J trimming: 3 bases; junction bases outside the gene matches: 19. Germline assignment: CDR1 MDHEN and CDR2 SYDVKM. CDR3 length equals 19 residues.